Below are 21 T cell receptor beta chains sequenced from a single sample in a study of cytomegalovirus exposure and HLA in healthy donors. Both 60 Vbeta primers and 13 Jbeta primers went into the PCR. Clones were sequenced by immunoSEQ multiplex PCR, and TCRdb holds only the in-frame ones, with some missing. Of some 200,000 clones in the sample, about four fifths are singletons; the top ten hold approximately 0.098%. The sample consisted of PBMCs. The receptors originated from a boy aged 2 to 10 in good health and CMV-seronegative.

The gene calls are TRBV7-2 and TRBJ1-1; no clear D. This CDR3 contains 16 residues. With 4 bases removed from V and 3 bases from J, the gap between germline ends came to 18 bases. Germline V gives CDR1 SGHTA, CDR2 FQGNSA. This CDR3 reads CASSSRVGVGDTEAFF. The CDR3, as DNA: TGTGCCAGCAGCTCCAGAGTCGGGGTTGGGGACACTGAAGCTTTCTTT. The complete variable domain, with remaining parts taken from reference TRBV7-2 and TRBJ1-1, reads GAGVSQSPSNKVTEKGKDVELRCDPISGHTALYWYRQSLGQGLEFLIYFQGNSAPDKSGLPSDRFSAERTGGSVSTLTIQRTQQEDSAVYLCASSSRVGVGDTEAFFGQGTRLTVV.

In this sample, this clone turned up a few times. The V gene is TRBV4-1, the J gene TRBJ1-2; 8 bases fit TRBD1. Germline V gene data show CDR1 as MGHRA and CDR2 as YSYEKL. The V and J ends lost 1 base and 7 bases, in that order; junction bases with no gene match: 11. The CDR3 consists of 16 residues. DNA for the CDR3: TGCGCCAGCAGCCAAGGTCTACAAGACAGGGGTGGTGGCTACACCTTC. Translating it yields CASSQGLQDRGGGYTF.

This chain links TRBV28 with TRBJ1-2; TRBD1 agrees at 7 bases. Germline assignment: CDR1 MDHEN and CDR2 SYDVKM. The CDR3 is 14 residues long. The trim removed 3 bases at V and 6 bases at J, leaving 7 bases unmatched. For the CDR3, the DNA is TGTGCCAGCAGTTTGCGACAGGGTAGACATGGCTACACCTTC. The encoded protein is CASSLRQGRHGYTF.

V gene TRBV6-6 combines with J gene TRBJ1-1; 8 nucleotides line up with TRBD1. V lost 0 bases to trimming and J lost 4 bases; unmatched junction nucleotides: 4. The CDR3 spans 15 residues. Germline V CDR1 and CDR2: MNHNY, SVGAGI (reference sequence). Here the CDR3 DNA reads TGTGCCAGCAGTTACTCAGGACAGGGTGGCACTGAAGCTTTCTTT. This gives the protein CASSYSGQGGTEAFF.

This rearrangement joins TRBV6-5 to TRBJ1-1; tentatively, D is TRBD1 (5 bases). In germline, CDR1 is MNHEY, CDR2 SVGAGI. Trimming removed 8 bases from V and 11 bases from J, with 15 bases in between. This CDR3 contains 11 residues. As DNA, the CDR3 is TGTGCCAGCGTGGAGGGGCGGGAGGCTTTCTTT. It yields the protein CASVEGREAFF.

This chain uses TRBV6-5 with TRBJ2-7; maybe TRBD2 (6 bases). The CDR3 contains 13 residues. V was shortened by 2 bases and J by 5 bases, with 10 bases between the two germline ends. In germline, CDR1 is MNHEY, CDR2 SVGAGI. Written as DNA, the CDR3 is TGTGCCAGCAGTTACCGCAGGAGGGACGAGCAGTACTTC. It yields the protein CASSYRRRDEQYF.

This chain uses TRBV14 with TRBJ2-7; no definite D call. In germline, CDR1 is SGHDN, CDR2 FVKESK. Trimming stripped 0 bases from V and 0 bases from J, with 9 bases between. The CDR3 length is 15 residues. In nucleotides, the CDR3 is TGTGCCAGCAGCCAAGATAGCTACTTCTCCTACGAGCAGTACTTC. Translated: CASSQDSYFSYEQYF.

The chain combines TRBV10-3 with TRBJ2-2; 10 nucleotides match TRBD2. Germline V gives CDR1 ENHRY, CDR2 SYGVKD. This CDR3 region has 17 residues. The trim removed 4 bases at V and 4 bases at J, leaving 9 bases unmatched. The CDR3 reads CAISGSGGVGGTGELFF. In DNA form, the CDR3 reads TGTGCCATCAGTGGAAGCGGGGGGGTAGGAGGCACCGGGGAGCTGTTTTTT.

The rearrangement links TRBV7-8 to TRBJ1-5, with D perhaps TRBD1 (5 bases). Per germline, CDR1 SGHVS and CDR2 FQNEAQ. The CDR3 covers 16 residues. With 5 bases removed from V and 3 bases from J, the gap between germline ends came to 17 bases. The CDR3 reads CASSNYPRESNQPQHF. Here the CDR3 DNA reads TGTGCCAGCAGCAATTACCCCAGGGAATCCAATCAGCCCCAGCATTTT.

The rearrangement joins TRBV5-4 to TRBJ1-3, with D tentatively TRBD1 (5 bases). Trimming shortened V by 7 bases and J by 3 bases, and 8 bases separated the two germline ends. Germline V CDR1 and CDR2: SGHNT, YYREEE (reference sequence). CDR3 length: 12 residues. Here the CDR3 reads CASGGYGNTIYF. The CDR3 nucleotides are TGTGCCAGCGGGGGGTATGGAAACACCATATATTTT.

V and J are TRBV27 and TRBJ2-1, with TRBD2 matching 7 bases. CDR1 is MNHEY, CDR2 SMNVEV, per germline (reference sequence). CDR3 length: 14 amino acids. Trimming took 5 bases from V and 3 from J; bases not matched to a gene: 4. The CDR3 reads CASSDSGDYNEQFF. The CDR3 DNA sequence: TGTGCCAGCAGTGACAGCGGGGACTACAATGAGCAGTTCTTC.

The chain employs TRBV28 and TRBJ2-5; TRBD2 aligns across 11 bases. The J segment lost 2 bases and the V segment lost 7 bases, leaving 6 bases of the junction unmatched. The CDR3 totals 15 residues. Per germline, CDR1 MDHEN and CDR2 SYDVKM. The CDR3 here is CASKTSGAVQETQYF. The CDR3 nucleotides are TGTGCCAGCAAGACTAGCGGGGCCGTACAAGAGACCCAGTACTTC.

The genes are TRBV15 and TRBJ1-4, with no clear D. Germline assignment: CDR1 LNHNV and CDR2 YYDKDF (reference sequence). Trimming removed 2 bases at V and 4 bases at J, with 8 bases between. There are 14 residues in the CDR3. The CDR3 nucleotides are TGTGCCACCAGCAGAAGAGGGAGTAATGAAAAACTGTTTTTT. Protein product: CATSRRGSNEKLFF.

In its sample, this clone was seen a few times. The rearrangement joins TRBV2 to TRBJ1-5, with unresolved D. CDR3 length: 13 amino acids. Trimming pared 7 bases from V and 6 bases from J, leaving 13 bases between. CDR1 and CDR2 from the germline V gene are SNHLY and FYNNEI. CDR3 loop: CASTRGDSQPQHF. The DNA of the CDR3 is TGTGCCAGCACCCGGGGAGATTCTCAGCCCCAGCATTTT.

This rearrangement joins TRBV6-5 to TRBJ1-1; D might be TRBD1 (6 bases). Trimming removed 3 bases at V and 4 bases at J, with 9 bases between. The CDR3 extends over 13 amino acids. Germline assignment: CDR1 MNHEY and CDR2 SVGAGI. The CDR3 is CASSYRRGTEAFF. DNA of the CDR3: TGTGCCAGCAGTTATCGCAGGGGCACTGAAGCTTTCTTT.

V usage is TRBV4-3 and J usage is TRBJ2-3; 7 bases map to TRBD2. The CDR3 spans 16 residues. CDR1 LGHNA and CDR2 YSLEER come from the germline V gene. V lost 4 bases to trimming and J lost 4 bases; unmatched junction nucleotides: 11. The CDR3 sequence: CASSPTLGGGSDTQYF. The CDR3 region has the DNA TGCGCCAGCAGCCCCACCTTGGGGGGGGGTTCAGATACGCAGTATTTT.

The chain uses TRBV7-2 and TRBJ2-3; TRBD1 is a possible D gene (5 bases). The germline V gene encodes CDR1 SGHTA and CDR2 FQGNSA. V lost 1 base and J 6 bases, leaving 11 bases between the germline ends. The CDR3 covers 14 residues. In DNA form, the CDR3 reads TGTGCCAGCAGCTTAGAAGGCAGGGCCGATACGCAGTATTTT. This translates into CASSLEGRADTQYF.

Worth noting for this clone: One junction end does not reproduce the germline sequence, and a read error may be involved. This chain uses TRBV6-6 with TRBJ1-2; 8 nucleotides line up with TRBD1. The germline gives CDR1 MNHNY, CDR2 SVGAGI (reference sequence). The CDR3 runs 14 residues. DNA of the CDR3: TGTGCCAGCAGTTACACAGGGGGTAACTATGGCTACATCTTC. This gives the protein CASSYTGGNYGYIF.

This chain uses TRBV7-9 with TRBJ1-5; D is ambiguous. CDR3 length equals 13 residues. Trimming cost V 1 base and J 7 bases, with 8 bases left between them. Looked up from germline, CDR1 is SEHNR and CDR2 is FQNEAQ (reference sequence). The CDR3 nucleotides are TGTGCCAGCAGCTTAGTTGGAGAACAGCCCCAGCATTTT. Amino acids: CASSLVGEQPQHF.

The chain combines TRBV4-1 with TRBJ2-5; D may be TRBD1 (6 bases). The CDR3 runs to 13 residues. V lost 4 bases and J lost 3, with 9 bases in between. From germline, CDR1 is MGHRA and CDR2 YSYEKL. CDR3 nucleotides: TGCGCCAGCAGCCGGGGGCCTAAAGAGACCCAGTACTTC. Protein sequence: CASSRGPKETQYF.

In its sample, this clone was seen a few times. J is TRBJ1-6 and V is TRBV30; TRBD1 matches 8 bases. The germline V gene has CDR1 GTSNPN and CDR2 SVGIG (reference sequence). With V trimmed by 8 bases and J by 6 bases, 18 bases remained unmatched. The CDR3 runs 17 residues. CDR3 in amino acids: CAPQRAGGCTGNSPLHF. DNA for the CDR3: TGTGCCCCACAGAGGGCAGGGGGCTGCACAGGTAATTCACCCCTCCACTTT.